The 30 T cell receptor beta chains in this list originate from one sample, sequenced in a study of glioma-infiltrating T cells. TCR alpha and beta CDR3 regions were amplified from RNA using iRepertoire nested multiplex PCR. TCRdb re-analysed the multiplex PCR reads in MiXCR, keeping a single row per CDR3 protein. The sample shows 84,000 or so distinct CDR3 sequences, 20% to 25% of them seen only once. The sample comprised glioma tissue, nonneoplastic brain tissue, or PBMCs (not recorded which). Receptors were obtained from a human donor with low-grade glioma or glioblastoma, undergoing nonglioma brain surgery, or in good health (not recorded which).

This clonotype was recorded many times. CDR3 region: CSARQGARNTEAFF. The CDR3 DNA sequence: TGCAGTGCTAGACAGGGGGCGCGGAACACTGAAGCTTTCTTT. This rearrangement joins TRBV20-1 to TRBJ1-1, with 8 bases that match TRBD1. Germline V gene sequence: CDR1 DFQATT, CDR2 SNEGSKA (reference sequence). This CDR3 is built from 14 residues. With V trimmed by 2 bases and J by 1 base, 3 bases remained unmatched.

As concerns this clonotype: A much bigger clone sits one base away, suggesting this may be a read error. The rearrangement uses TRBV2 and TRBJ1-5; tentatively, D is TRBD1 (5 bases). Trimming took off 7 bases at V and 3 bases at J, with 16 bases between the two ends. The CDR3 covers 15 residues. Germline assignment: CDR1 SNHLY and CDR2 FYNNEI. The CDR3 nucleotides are TGTGCCAGCAATGTCCGGGACCCAAACAATCAGCCCCAGCATTTT. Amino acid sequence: CASNVRDPNNQPQHF.

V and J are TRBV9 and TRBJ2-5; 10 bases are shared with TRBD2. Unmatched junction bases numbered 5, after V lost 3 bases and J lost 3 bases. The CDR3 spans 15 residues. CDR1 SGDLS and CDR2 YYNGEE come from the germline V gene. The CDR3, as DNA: TGTGCCAGCAGCGGGACTAGCGGAGTTAAAGAGACCCAGTACTTC. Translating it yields CASSGTSGVKETQYF.

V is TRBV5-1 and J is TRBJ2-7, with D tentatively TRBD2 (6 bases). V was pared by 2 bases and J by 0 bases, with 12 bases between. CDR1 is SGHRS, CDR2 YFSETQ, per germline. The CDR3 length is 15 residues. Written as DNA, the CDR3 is TGCGCCAGCAGCTTCGAACTAGCTAGCTCCTACGAGCAGTACTTC. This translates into CASSFELASSYEQYF.

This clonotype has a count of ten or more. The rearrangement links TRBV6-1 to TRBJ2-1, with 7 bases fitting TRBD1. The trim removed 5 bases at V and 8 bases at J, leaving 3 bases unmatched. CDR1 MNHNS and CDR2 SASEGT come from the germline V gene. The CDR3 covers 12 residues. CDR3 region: CASSRQGDEQFF. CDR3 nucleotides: TGTGCCAGCAGTCGACAGGGCGATGAGCAGTTCTTC.

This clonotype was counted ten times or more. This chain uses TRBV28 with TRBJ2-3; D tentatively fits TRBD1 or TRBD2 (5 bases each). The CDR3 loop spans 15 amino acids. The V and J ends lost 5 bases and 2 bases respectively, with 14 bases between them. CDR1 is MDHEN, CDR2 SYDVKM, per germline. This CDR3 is CASSAPRGSTDTQYF. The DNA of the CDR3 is TGTGCCAGCAGTGCCCCCCGGGGCTCCACAGATACGCAGTATTTT.

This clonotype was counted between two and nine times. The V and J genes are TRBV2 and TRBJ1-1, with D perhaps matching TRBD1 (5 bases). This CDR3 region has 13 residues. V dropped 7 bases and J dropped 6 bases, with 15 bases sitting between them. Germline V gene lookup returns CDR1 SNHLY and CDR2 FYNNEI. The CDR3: CASNEGRRAEAFF. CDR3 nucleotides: TGTGCCAGCAATGAGGGGAGAAGGGCTGAAGCTTTCTTT.

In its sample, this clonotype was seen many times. This CDR3 is CASSPAGTGSEKLFF. The CDR3 DNA follows: TGTGCCAGCAGTCCGGCGGGGACAGGGAGTGAAAAACTGTTTTTT. This chain joins TRBV2 and TRBJ1-4; 9 bases are a match to TRBD1. The CDR3 is 15 residues long. With 5 bases clipped from V and 7 bases from J, the junction kept 8 bases outside the gene matches. The germline gives CDR1 SNHLY, CDR2 FYNNEI.

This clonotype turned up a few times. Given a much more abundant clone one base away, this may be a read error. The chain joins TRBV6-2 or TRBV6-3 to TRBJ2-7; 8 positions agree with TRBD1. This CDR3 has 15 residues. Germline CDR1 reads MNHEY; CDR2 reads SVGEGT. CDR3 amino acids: CASSSRDRLIYEQCF. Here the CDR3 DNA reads TGTGCCAGCAGTTCCCGGGACAGGCTTATCTACGAGCAGTGCTTC.

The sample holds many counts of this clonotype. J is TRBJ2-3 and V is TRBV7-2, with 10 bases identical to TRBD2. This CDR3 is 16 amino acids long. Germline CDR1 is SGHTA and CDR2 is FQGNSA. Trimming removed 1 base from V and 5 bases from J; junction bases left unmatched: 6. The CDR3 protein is CASSLEAGGPGDTQYF. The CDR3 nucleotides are TGTGCCAGCAGCTTAGAAGCGGGAGGGCCAGGAGATACGCAGTATTTT.

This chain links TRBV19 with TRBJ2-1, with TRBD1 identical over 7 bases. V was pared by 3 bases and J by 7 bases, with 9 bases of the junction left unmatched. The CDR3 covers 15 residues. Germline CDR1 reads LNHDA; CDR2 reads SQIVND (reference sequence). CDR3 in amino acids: CASSILNRGTNEQFF. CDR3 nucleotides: TGTGCCAGTAGTATCCTCAACAGGGGTACAAATGAGCAGTTCTTC. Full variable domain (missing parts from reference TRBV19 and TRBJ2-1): DGGITQSPKYLFRKEGQNVTLSCEQNLNHDAMYWYRQDPGQGLRLIYYSQIVNDFQKGDIAEGYSVSREKKESFPLTVTSAQKNPTAFYLCASSILNRGTNEQFFGPGTRLTVL.

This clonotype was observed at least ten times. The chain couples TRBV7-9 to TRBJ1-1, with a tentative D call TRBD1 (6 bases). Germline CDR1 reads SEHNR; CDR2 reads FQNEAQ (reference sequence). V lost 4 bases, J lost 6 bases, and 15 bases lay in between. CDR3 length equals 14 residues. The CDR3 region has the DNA TGTGCCAGCAGCTGGACAGAACGGGGTCCTGAAGCTTTCTTT. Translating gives CASSWTERGPEAFF.

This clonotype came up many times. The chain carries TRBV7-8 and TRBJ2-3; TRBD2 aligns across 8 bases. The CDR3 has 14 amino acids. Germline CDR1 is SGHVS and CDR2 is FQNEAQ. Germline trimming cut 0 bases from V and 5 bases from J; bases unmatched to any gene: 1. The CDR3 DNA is TGTGCCAGCAGCTTAGCCGCGGGGGGAGATACGCAGTATTTT. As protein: CASSLAAGGDTQYF. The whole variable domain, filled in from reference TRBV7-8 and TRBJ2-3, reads GAGVSQSPRYKVAKRGQDVALRCDPISGHVSLFWYQQALGQGPEFLTYFQNEAQLDKSGLPSDRFFAERPEGSVSTLKIQRTQQEDSAVYLCASSLAAGGDTQYFGPGTRLTVL.

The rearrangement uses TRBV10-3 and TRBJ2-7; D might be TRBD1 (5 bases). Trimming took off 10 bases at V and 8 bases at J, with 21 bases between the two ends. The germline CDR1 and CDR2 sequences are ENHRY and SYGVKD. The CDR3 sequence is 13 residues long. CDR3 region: CATSDTVLGKQYF. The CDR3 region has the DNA TGTGCCACCTCGGACACGGTCTTGGGGAAGCAGTACTTC.

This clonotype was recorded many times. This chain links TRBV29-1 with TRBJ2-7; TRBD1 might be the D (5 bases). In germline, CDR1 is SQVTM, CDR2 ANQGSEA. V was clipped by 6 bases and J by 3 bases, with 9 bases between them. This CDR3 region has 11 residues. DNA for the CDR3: TGCAGCGTAAAACAGGTCTACGAGCAGTACTTC. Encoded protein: CSVKQVYEQYF.

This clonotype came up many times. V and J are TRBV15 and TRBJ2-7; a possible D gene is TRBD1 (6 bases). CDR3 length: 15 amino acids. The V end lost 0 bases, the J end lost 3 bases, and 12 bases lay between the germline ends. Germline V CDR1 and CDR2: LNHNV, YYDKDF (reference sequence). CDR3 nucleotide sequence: TGTGCCACCAGCAGAGAAAGGGACACCCTCTACGAGCAGTACTTC. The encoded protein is CATSRERDTLYEQYF.

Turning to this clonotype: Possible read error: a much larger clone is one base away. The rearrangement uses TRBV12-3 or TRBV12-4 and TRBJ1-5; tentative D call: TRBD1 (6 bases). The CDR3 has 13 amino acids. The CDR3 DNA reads TGTGCCAGCAGTGTCAGGGACAATCAGCCCCGGCATTTT. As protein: CASSVRDNQPRHF.

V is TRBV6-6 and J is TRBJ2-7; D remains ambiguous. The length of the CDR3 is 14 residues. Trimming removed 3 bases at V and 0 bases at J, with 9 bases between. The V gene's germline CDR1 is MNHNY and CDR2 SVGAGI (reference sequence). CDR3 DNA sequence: TGTGCCAGCAGTTATATGTTGGGCTCCTACGAGCAGTACTTC. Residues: CASSYMLGSYEQYF.

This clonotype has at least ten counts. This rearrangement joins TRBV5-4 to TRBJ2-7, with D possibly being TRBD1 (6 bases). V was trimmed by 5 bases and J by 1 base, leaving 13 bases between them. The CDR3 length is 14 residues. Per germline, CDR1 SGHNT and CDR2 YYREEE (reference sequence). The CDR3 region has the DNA TGTGCCAGCAGTTTTTCGACAGGATCCTACGAGCAGTACTTC. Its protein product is CASSFSTGSYEQYF.

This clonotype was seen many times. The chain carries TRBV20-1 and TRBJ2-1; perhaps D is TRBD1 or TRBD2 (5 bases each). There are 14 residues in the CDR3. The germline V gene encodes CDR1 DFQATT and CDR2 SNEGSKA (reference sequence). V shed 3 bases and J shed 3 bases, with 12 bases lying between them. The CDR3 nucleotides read TGCAGTGCTAGCCCGCCGAGGGGCTACAATGAGCAGTTCTTC. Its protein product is CSASPPRGYNEQFF.

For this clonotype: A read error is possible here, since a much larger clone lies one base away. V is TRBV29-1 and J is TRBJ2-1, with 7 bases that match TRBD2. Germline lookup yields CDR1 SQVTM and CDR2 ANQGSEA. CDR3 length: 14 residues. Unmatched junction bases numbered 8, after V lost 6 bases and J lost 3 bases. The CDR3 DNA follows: TGCAGCGTGTCGGGTCTAGCGGTCTACAATGAGCAGTTCTTC. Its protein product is CSVSGLAVYNEQFF.

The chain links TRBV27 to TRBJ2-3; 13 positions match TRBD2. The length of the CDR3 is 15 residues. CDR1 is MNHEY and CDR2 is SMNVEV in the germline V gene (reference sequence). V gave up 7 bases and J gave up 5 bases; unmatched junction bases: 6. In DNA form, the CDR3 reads TGTGCCAGCACTCAGACTAGCGGGGGGTTAGATACGCAGTATTTT. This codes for CASTQTSGGLDTQYF.

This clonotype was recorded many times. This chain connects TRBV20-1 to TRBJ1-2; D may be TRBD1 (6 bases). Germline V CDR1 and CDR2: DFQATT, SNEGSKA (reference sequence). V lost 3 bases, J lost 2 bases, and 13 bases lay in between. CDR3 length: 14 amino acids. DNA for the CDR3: TGCAGTGCTAGTGGGGGCAAAGGAAACTATGGCTACACCTTC. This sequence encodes CSASGGKGNYGYTF.

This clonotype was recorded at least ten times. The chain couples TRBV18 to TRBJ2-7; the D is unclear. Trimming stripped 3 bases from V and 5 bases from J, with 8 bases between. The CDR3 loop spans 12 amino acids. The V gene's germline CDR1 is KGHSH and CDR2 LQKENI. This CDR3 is CASSPYLNEQYF. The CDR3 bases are TGTGCCAGCTCACCTTATTTGAACGAGCAGTACTTC. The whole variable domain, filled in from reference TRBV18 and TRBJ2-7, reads NAGVMQNPRHLVRRRGQEARLRCSPMKGHSHVYWYRQLPEEGLKFMVYLQKENIIDESGMPKERFSAEFPKEGPSILRIQQVVRGDSAAYFCASSPYLNEQYFGPGTRLTVT.

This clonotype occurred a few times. The CDR3 spells CASSEGGLVQYF. In DNA, the CDR3 is TGTGCCAGCAGTGAAGGAGGGTTGGTGCAGTACTTC. The chain is built from TRBV2 and TRBJ2-7; maybe TRBD2 (5 bases). Germline CDR1 and CDR2: SNHLY and FYNNEI. This CDR3 is built from 12 residues. V was cut by 1 base and J by 9 bases, with 10 bases left in between.

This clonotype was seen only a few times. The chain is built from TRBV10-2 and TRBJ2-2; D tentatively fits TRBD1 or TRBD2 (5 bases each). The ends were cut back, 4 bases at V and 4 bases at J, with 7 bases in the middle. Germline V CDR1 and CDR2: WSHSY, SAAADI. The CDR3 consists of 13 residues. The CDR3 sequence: CASSGGFTGELFF. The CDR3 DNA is TGCGCCAGCAGTGGGGGGTTCACCGGGGAGCTGTTTTTT.

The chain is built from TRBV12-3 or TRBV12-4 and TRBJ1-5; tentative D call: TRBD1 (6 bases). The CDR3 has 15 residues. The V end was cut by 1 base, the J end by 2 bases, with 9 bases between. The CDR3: CASSLGWTGNQPQHF. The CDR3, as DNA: TGTGCCAGCAGTTTAGGTTGGACAGGCAATCAGCCCCAGCATTTT.

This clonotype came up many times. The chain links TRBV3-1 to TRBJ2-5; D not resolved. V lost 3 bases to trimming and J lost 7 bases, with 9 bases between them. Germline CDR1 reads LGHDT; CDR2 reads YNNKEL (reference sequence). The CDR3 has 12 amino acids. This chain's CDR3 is CASSHRTGTQYF. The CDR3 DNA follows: TGTGCCAGCAGCCACCGGACGGGGACCCAGTACTTC.

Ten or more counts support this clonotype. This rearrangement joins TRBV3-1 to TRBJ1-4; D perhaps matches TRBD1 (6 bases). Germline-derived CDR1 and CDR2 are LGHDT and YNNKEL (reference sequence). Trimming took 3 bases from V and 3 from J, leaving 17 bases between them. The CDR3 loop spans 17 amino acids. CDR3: CASSHHRERVANEKLFF. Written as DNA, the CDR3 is TGTGCCAGCAGCCACCACAGGGAAAGGGTTGCTAATGAAAAACTGTTTTTT.

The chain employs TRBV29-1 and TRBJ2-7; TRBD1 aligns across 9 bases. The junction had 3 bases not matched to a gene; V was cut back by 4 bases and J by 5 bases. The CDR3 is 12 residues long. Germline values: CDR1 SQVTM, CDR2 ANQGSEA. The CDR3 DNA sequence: TGCAGCGTTGGTGGGACAGGGAACGAGCAGTACTTC. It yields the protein CSVGGTGNEQYF.